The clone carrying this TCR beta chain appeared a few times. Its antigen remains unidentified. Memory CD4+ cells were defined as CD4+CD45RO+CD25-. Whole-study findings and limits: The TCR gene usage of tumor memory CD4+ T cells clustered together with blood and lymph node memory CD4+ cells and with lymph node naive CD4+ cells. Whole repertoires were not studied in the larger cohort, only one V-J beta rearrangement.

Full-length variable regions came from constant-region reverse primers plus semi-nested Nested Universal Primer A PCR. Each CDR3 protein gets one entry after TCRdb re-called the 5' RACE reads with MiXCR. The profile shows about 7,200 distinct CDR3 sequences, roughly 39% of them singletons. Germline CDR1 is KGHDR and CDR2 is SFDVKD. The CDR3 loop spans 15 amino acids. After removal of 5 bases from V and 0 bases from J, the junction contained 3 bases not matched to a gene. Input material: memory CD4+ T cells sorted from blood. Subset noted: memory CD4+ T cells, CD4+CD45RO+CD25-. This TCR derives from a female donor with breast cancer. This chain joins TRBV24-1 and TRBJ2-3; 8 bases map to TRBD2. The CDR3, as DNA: TGTGCCACCAGTGCCACTAGCGGTAGCACAGATACGCAGTATTTT. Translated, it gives CATSATSGSTDTQYF.